The text below deals with one TCR beta chain. Its antigen is not known. These data belong to a study of CXCR3-negative and CXCR3-positive naive CD8 T cells. On the study more broadly: With about 1.5 +/- 0.3 million reads per library, the TRB reads numbered about 150 million in total.

Study conclusions and caveats: TCR strength was inferred from TRB CDR3 properties, while surface CD5 was comparable between naive subsets. After cryopreservation, CXCR3 expression dropped partially; most assays used fresh PBMCs. CXCR3-positive naive cells had TRB CDR3s that were more hydrophobic than CXCR3-negative naive cells had.

5' RACE with UMI labels generated the TRB cDNA libraries. TCRdb reprocessed the 5' RACE reads and stores each CDR3 protein as one record, lacking DNA. This repertoire includes 80,000 to 95,000 distinct CDR3 sequences. CDR3 length: 16 amino acids. Germline V gives CDR1 SGHKS, CDR2 YYEKEE (reference sequence). The chain recombines TRBV5-5 with TRBJ2-1; there is no DNA to check the TCRdb D call of TRBD1. The TCR was taken from a human donor in good health. Some clones in this sample may be carry-over from other donors' samples. Sequences were obtained from naive CXCR3- CD8+ T cells from blood. Subset here: CD45RO-CCR7+CD27+CD95- naive CD8+ T cells lacking CXCR3 (TNR3-). The CDR3 loop reads CASSLSPGGAGNEQFF.